Listed here are 5 T cell receptor beta chains from one sample, sequenced in a study of T cell changes during pregnancy in multiple sclerosis. Produced via immunoSEQ multiplex PCR; TCRdb's table is partial and in-frame only. The sample lists under 100,000 clones, 80% to 95% occurring once. Sequences were derived from peripheral blood, sampled in the first trimester of pregnancy. All receptors come from a female donor in good health, enrolled as a control in a pregnancy study.

The genes are TRBV7-2 and TRBJ2-3, with 10 bases aligning to TRBD2. CDR1 is SGHTA and CDR2 is FQGNSA in the germline V gene. V was clipped by 4 bases and J by 1 base; unmatched bases: 5. The CDR3 is 16 amino acids. The CDR3 DNA sequence: TGTGCCAGCAGCTGGAGCGGGGGGGCTCGCACAGATACGCAGTATTTT. It encodes CASSWSGGARTDTQYF.

V usage is TRBV19 and J usage is TRBJ1-5; 8 positions match TRBD1. The V gene's germline CDR1 is LNHDA and CDR2 SQIVND (reference sequence). This CDR3 is built from 14 residues. The junction had 7 bases not matched to a gene; V was cut back by 3 bases and J by 9 bases. For the CDR3, the DNA is TGTGCCAGTAGTATGGGGACAGGTAGCTCGCCCCAGCATTTT. Encoded protein: CASSMGTGSSPQHF. Based on the CDR3 plus reference TRBV19 and TRBJ1-5, the full variable domain is DGGITQSPKYLFRKEGQNVTLSCEQNLNHDAMYWYRQDPGQGLRLIYYSQIVNDFQKGDIAEGYSVSREKKESFPLTVTSAQKNPTAFYLCASSMGTGSSPQHFGDGTRLSIL.

This chain joins TRBV29-1 and TRBJ2-5, with TRBD2 matching over 8 bases. The germline gives CDR1 SQVTM, CDR2 ANQGSEA. This CDR3 spans 13 amino acids. Trimming took 6 bases from V and 5 from J; bases not matched to a gene: 8. The CDR3 is CSVAGGGEETQYF. As DNA, the CDR3 is TGCAGCGTCGCGGGGGGAGGAGAGGAGACCCAGTACTTC.

The chain recombines TRBV7-8 with TRBJ1-1; a weak D match, TRBD1 (6 bases). The CDR3 is made up of 14 amino acids. Per the germline V gene, CDR1 is SGHVS and CDR2 is FQNEAQ. With 1 base removed from V and 5 bases from J, the gap between germline ends came to 11 bases. In DNA, the CDR3 is TGTGCCAGCAGCTTAGATCAGGGGTATACTGAAGCTTTCTTT. As protein: CASSLDQGYTEAFF. Using reference TRBV7-8 and TRBJ1-1 for the parts outside the CDR3, the full variable domain is GAGVSQSPRYKVAKRGQDVALRCDPISGHVSLFWYQQALGQGPEFLTYFQNEAQLDKSGLPSDRFFAERPEGSVSTLKIQRTQQEDSAVYLCASSLDQGYTEAFFGQGTRLTVV.

The chain has TRBV5-4 and TRBJ1-6, with TRBD1 matching 8 bases. Germline CDR1 SGHNT, CDR2 YYREEE (reference sequence). The CDR3 totals 16 residues. V shed 4 bases and J 10 bases; nucleotides not matched to a gene: 13. In DNA form, the CDR3 reads TGTGCCAGCAGCGCCGACTCAGGGGGCGTTAACTCACCCCTCCACTTT. It specifies CASSADSGGVNSPLHF.